Shown below are 14 T cell receptor beta chains from a single sample sequenced in a study of shared clonotypes between healthy human individuals. Clones were sequenced by immunoSEQ multiplex PCR, and TCRdb holds only the in-frame ones, with some missing. The sample records over a million clones, 78% being singletons. Sequencing was done on a sample of memory CD4+ T cells from PBMCs. Subset here: CD45RA-negative fraction. The receptors here all came from a man aged 18 to 29 in good health. Some clones in this sample may be carry-over from other donors' samples.

J is TRBJ2-1 and V is TRBV27, with 9 bases matching TRBD2. V shed 8 bases, J shed 5 bases, and the junction held 10 bases outside the gene matches. Germline values: CDR1 MNHEY, CDR2 SMNVEV (reference sequence). The CDR3 spans 15 residues. CDR3 nucleotides: TGTGCCAGCGGAGAGGCGGGAGGGCCGAACAATGAGCAGTTCTTC. Residues: CASGEAGGPNNEQFF.

The chain combines TRBV5-1 with TRBJ1-1; no clear D gene. The CDR3 totals 14 residues. Trimming cost V 0 bases and J 1 base, with 7 bases left between them. The germline V gene encodes CDR1 SGHRS and CDR2 YFSETQ. The CDR3 protein is CASSLEWGNTEAFF. The CDR3 bases are TGCGCCAGCAGCTTGGAGTGGGGGAACACTGAAGCTTTCTTT.

The V call is TRBV6-5, the J call TRBJ1-5; D may be TRBD1 (5 bases). CDR1 and CDR2 (germline): MNHEY, SVGAGI. The V gene lost 5 bases and the J gene lost 4 bases, with 9 bases spanning the gap. The CDR3 is made up of 13 amino acids. CDR3: CASSATGNQPQHF. The CDR3 coding sequence is TGTGCCAGCAGTGCCACAGGTAATCAGCCCCAGCATTTT.

The gene calls are TRBV28 and TRBJ2-1, with TRBD2 as a possible D gene (6 bases). Germline loops: CDR1 MDHEN, CDR2 SYDVKM. Deletions cut 3 bases from V and 10 bases from J, with 19 bases between. The CDR3 is 15 amino acids. The CDR3 loop reads CASSLGVTSVREQFF. DNA of the CDR3: TGTGCCAGCAGTTTGGGGGTGACTAGTGTCAGGGAGCAGTTCTTC.

This clone came up many times. The rearrangement joins TRBV27 to TRBJ2-7, with no clear D. V gave up 3 bases and J gave up 4 bases, with 13 bases separating them. Per the germline V gene, CDR1 is MNHEY and CDR2 is SMNVEV (reference sequence). The CDR3 covers 14 residues. CDR3 DNA: TGTGCCAGCAGTTTCGCCCTACGGAAATACGAGCAGTACTTC. This gives the protein CASSFALRKYEQYF.

This clone was seen only once. The rearrangement uses TRBV30 and TRBJ1-2; 7 bases are shared with TRBD1. Germline V gene sequence: CDR1 GTSNPN, CDR2 SVGIG (reference sequence). This CDR3 contains 15 residues. After removal of 0 bases from V and 7 bases from J, the junction contained 11 bases not matched to a gene. CDR3 DNA sequence: TGTGCCTGGAGTGTAGGGGGCTACACCTATGGTGGCTACACCTTC. Its protein product is CAWSVGGYTYGGYTF.

The sample holds one count of this clone. The chain carries TRBV7-9 and TRBJ1-1; the D is unclear. The CDR3 spans 14 residues. Germline V gives CDR1 SEHNR, CDR2 FQNEAQ (reference sequence). Trimming took 1 base from V and 0 from J, leaving 6 bases between them. The CDR3 spells CASSLVVVNTEAFF. The DNA of the CDR3 is TGTGCCAGCAGCTTAGTTGTCGTGAACACTGAAGCTTTCTTT. Full variable domain (remainder filled in from reference TRBV7-9 and TRBJ1-1): DTGVSQNPRHKITKRGQNVTFRCDPISEHNRLYWYRQTLGQGPEFLTYFQNEAQLEKSRLLSDRFSAERPKGSFSTLEIQRTEQGDSAMYLCASSLVVVNTEAFFGQGTRLTVV.

The V gene is TRBV5-1, the J gene TRBJ2-1; 10 bases agree with TRBD2. The trim removed 4 bases at V and 9 bases at J, leaving 4 bases unmatched. Germline loops: CDR1 SGHRS, CDR2 YFSETQ. The CDR3 has 13 residues. The CDR3 nucleotides are TGCGCCAGCAGCGAGCGGGAGGGCGGTGAGCAGTTCTTC. It translates to CASSEREGGEQFF.

V and J are TRBV11-2 and TRBJ2-3, with a tentative D call TRBD1 (5 bases). Per germline, CDR1 SGHAT and CDR2 FQNNGV. Trimming took off 0 bases at V and 0 bases at J, with 7 bases between the two ends. The CDR3 spans 15 residues. The CDR3 bases are TGTGCCAGCAGCTTAGACAGACAGAGCACAGATACGCAGTATTTT. Encoded protein: CASSLDRQSTDTQYF.

This clone has at least ten counts. Different DNA sequences within this sample yield the same CDR3. The chain recombines TRBV11-2 with TRBJ2-2; no definite D call. Between the trimmed V and J ends, which lost 1 base and 1 base, there was a span of 4 bases. Germline CDR1 is SGHAT and CDR2 is FQNNGV. This CDR3 comprises 14 residues. The CDR3: CASSLARNTGELFF. Written as DNA, the CDR3 is TGTGCCAGCAGCTTAGCCCGGAACACCGGGGAGCTGTTTTTT.

The chain combines TRBV11-1 with TRBJ1-1, with 7 positions matching TRBD1. Trimming at V came to 3 bases and at J to 0 bases, leaving 7 bases not matched to a gene. The CDR3 covers 16 residues. Germline lookup yields CDR1 SGHAT and CDR2 FQDESV (reference sequence). CDR3: CASSFSGTAMNTEAFF. The CDR3 DNA is TGTGCCAGCAGCTTCTCCGGGACAGCGATGAACACTGAAGCTTTCTTT.

This chain links TRBV11-2 with TRBJ2-1, with D possibly matching TRBD2 (6 bases). The CDR3 has 15 residues. V was shortened by 1 base and J by 2 bases, with 9 bases between the two germline ends. CDR1 and CDR2 (germline): SGHAT, FQNNGV. The DNA for the CDR3 is TGTGCCAGCAGCTTAGCGGGAGTTCCCTACAATGAGCAGTTCTTC. It yields the protein CASSLAGVPYNEQFF.

J is TRBJ2-7 and V is TRBV7-3, with 10 positions matching TRBD1. Germline V gene sequence: CDR1 SGHTA, CDR2 FQGTGA. The CDR3 extends over 15 amino acids. The V segment lost 3 bases and the J segment 2 bases; nucleotides outside the gene matches: 4. The CDR3 DNA is TGTGCCAGCAGCTTCGGGACAGGGGCGACCTACGAGCAGTACTTC. Its translation is CASSFGTGATYEQYF.

The genes are TRBV7-2 and TRBJ1-4; 7 positions match TRBD1. The CDR3 has 14 residues. V gave up 1 base and J gave up 8 bases; unmatched junction bases: 4. CDR1 and CDR2 (germline): SGHTA, FQGNSA. This chain's CDR3 is CASSLDQGGEKLFF. The CDR3 DNA reads TGTGCCAGCAGCTTAGACCAGGGGGGCGAAAAACTGTTTTTT.